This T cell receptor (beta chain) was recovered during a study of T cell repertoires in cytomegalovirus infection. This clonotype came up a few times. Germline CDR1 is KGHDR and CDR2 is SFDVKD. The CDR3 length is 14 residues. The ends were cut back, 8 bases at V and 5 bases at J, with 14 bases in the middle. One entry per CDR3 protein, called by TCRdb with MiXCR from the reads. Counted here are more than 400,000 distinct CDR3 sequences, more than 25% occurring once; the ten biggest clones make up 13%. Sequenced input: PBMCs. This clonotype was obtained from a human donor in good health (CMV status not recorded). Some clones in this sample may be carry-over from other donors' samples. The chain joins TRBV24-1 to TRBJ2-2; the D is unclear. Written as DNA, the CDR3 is TGTGCCACCAAAGGATTTGGGCAGACCGGGGAGCTGTTTTTT. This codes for CATKGFGQTGELFF.